The rows below give T cell receptor beta chains drawn from one sample of a study of blood T cell repertoires in COVID-19. TCRdb's table, derived via immunoSEQ multiplex PCR, lists solely in-frame clones and lacks some. The sample consists of 45,000 to 55,000 clones, about 63% of them appearing once. The source material was peripheral blood. These receptors all come from a woman in her 70s with acute or convalescent COVID-19. The CDR3 runs from the conserved cysteine through the conserved F or W. D genes are given only for firm matches. Clone size appears in some rows only: once, few, many, or a class for an expanded clone.

abundance	len	v_gene	j_gene	d_gene	CDR3aa	CDR3nt
NA	16	TRBV5-1	TRBJ2-1	TRBD2	CASSVGTSGIYNEQFF	TGCGCCAGCAGCGTGGGGACTAGCGGTATTTACAATGAGCAGTTCTTC
once	16	TRBV4-2	TRBJ2-2	NA	CASSQEEAGTLRELFF	TGTGCCAGCAGCCAAGAGGAGGCTGGGACTCTACGGGAGCTGTTTTTT
NA	17	TRBV2	TRBJ2-5	TRBD2	CASSEVGRSGRRETQYF	TGTGCCAGCAGTGAAGTAGGCAGGAGCGGGAGAAGGGAGACCCAGTACTTC
NA	14	TRBV5-1	TRBJ1-4	NA	CASSPAGRNEKLFF	TGCGCCAGCAGCCCCGCAGGGCGTAATGAAAAACTGTTTTTT
NA	14	TRBV7-8	TRBJ1-1	TRBD1	CASSYRGWGTEAFF	TGTGCCAGCAGCTACAGGGGATGGGGGACTGAAGCTTTCTTT
NA	13	TRBV28	TRBJ2-7	NA	CASSGTGSHEQYF	TGTGCCAGCAGTGGTACAGGGAGCCACGAGCAGTACTTC
NA	14	TRBV6-1	TRBJ1-2	TRBD1	CASSEWDRGYGYTF	TGTGCCAGCAGTGAATGGGACAGGGGCTATGGCTACACCTTC
few	14	TRBV19	TRBJ2-2	NA	CASSPAGKVGELFF	TGTGCCAGTAGTCCCGCAGGGAAGGTCGGGGAGCTGTTTTTT
NA	14	TRBV11-2	TRBJ1-2	TRBD1	CASSRQGASYGYTF	TGTGCCAGCAGCCGACAGGGAGCTTCCTATGGCTACACCTTC
NA	12	TRBV7-2	TRBJ2-1	TRBD2	CASSSRGNEQFF	TGTGCCAGCAGCTCGCGGGGGAATGAGCAGTTCTTC
NA	18	TRBV10-3	TRBJ2-4	NA	CAISERDGGYFAKNIQYF	TGTGCCATCAGTGAGAGGGATGGGGGGTACTTTGCCAAAAACATTCAGTACTTC
NA	13	TRBV7-2	TRBJ2-3	NA	CASSLKEGDTQYF	TGTGCCAGCAGCTTAAAGGAGGGAGATACGCAGTATTTT
NA	16	TRBV3-1/TRBV3-2	TRBJ1-1	TRBD1	CASSPGQGSYGTEAFF	TGTGCCAGCAGCCCTGGACAGGGAAGTTATGGCACTGAAGCTTTCTTT
NA	15	TRBV5-6	TRBJ2-5	TRBD2	CASTQGGGRGETQYF	TGTGCCAGCACCCAGGGCGGGGGTCGAGGAGAGACCCAGTACTTC
NA	17	TRBV5-1	TRBJ2-1	NA	CASSPAGRGPGEGEQFF	TGCGCCAGCAGCCCCGCGGGGCGGGGGCCTGGGGAGGGTGAGCAGTTCTTC
once	14	TRBV4-1	TRBJ1-5	NA	CASSRDEGGEPQHF	TGCGCCAGCAGCCGAGACGAGGGGGGGGAGCCCCAGCATTTT
NA	15	TRBV9	TRBJ2-7	NA	CASSLSGTSPYEQYF	TGTGCCAGCAGCCTCTCCGGGACTTCCCCCTACGAGCAGTACTTC
NA	14	TRBV28	TRBJ1-2	TRBD1	CASSAWTGEFGYTF	TGTGCCAGCAGTGCCTGGACAGGGGAATTTGGCTACACCTTC
medium-sized	12	TRBV30	TRBJ2-3	NA	CAWSVQADTQYF	TGTGCCTGGAGTGTACAAGCAGATACGCAGTATTTT
once	14	TRBV6-5	TRBJ2-7	NA	CASSYNQGSHEQYF	TGTGCCAGCAGTTACAATCAGGGGAGCCACGAGCAGTACTTC
NA	14	TRBV5-1	TRBJ1-1	NA	CASSSTPMTGEAFF	TGCGCCAGCAGCTCGACGCCCATGACAGGAGAAGCTTTCTTT
NA	14	TRBV29-1	TRBJ1-5	NA	CSVVQGRGDQPQHF	TGCAGCGTTGTACAGGGTAGAGGAGATCAGCCCCAGCATTTT
NA	13	TRBV10-3	TRBJ2-7	NA	CAISRGAPGEQYF	TGTGCCATCAGTCGGGGGGCGCCGGGCGAGCAGTACTTC
NA	17	TRBV21-1	TRBJ1-5	NA	CASRLRQEDYSNQPQHF	TGTGCCAGCAGGCTGAGACAGGAGGATTATAGCAATCAGCCCCAGCATTTT
NA	14	TRBV5-4	TRBJ1-1	TRBD1	CASSLSPDRGVAFF	TGTGCCAGCAGCTTGTCCCCGGACAGGGGTGTAGCTTTCTTT
few	13	TRBV6-5	TRBJ2-7	NA	CASRGTLINEQYF	TGTGCCAGCAGAGGGACATTGATCAACGAGCAGTACTTC
NA	15	TRBV20-1	TRBJ2-3	NA	CSASDGAVSTDTQYF	TGCAGTGCTAGTGACGGTGCGGTGAGCACAGATACGCAGTATTTT
NA	14	TRBV19	TRBJ2-5	NA	CASSPGAGWETQYF	TGTGCCAGTAGCCCTGGGGCGGGATGGGAGACCCAGTACTTC
NA	15	TRBV4-2	TRBJ1-5	TRBD1	CASSLDRGQNQPQHF	TGTGCCAGCAGCCTAGACAGGGGGCAGAATCAGCCCCAGCATTTT
NA	12	TRBV6-5	TRBJ2-1	TRBD2	CASSYRGGEQFF	TGTGCCAGCAGTTACCGGGGGGGTGAGCAGTTCTTC
NA	13	TRBV2	TRBJ2-1	TRBD2	CASNFGAGGEQFF	TGTGCCAGCAACTTCGGAGCGGGAGGGGAGCAGTTCTTC
NA	12	TRBV7-9	TRBJ2-4	TRBD1	CASSRDRDIQYF	TGTGCCAGCAGCCGGGACAGGGACATTCAGTACTTC
NA	12	TRBV19	TRBJ2-1	NA	CASSLSYNEQFF	TGTGCCAGTAGTTTGAGTTACAATGAGCAGTTCTTC
NA	13	TRBV19	TRBJ2-7	TRBD1	CASSMLTGDEQYF	TGTGCCAGTAGTATGCTAACAGGGGACGAGCAGTACTTC
NA	15	TRBV6-5	TRBJ1-2	NA	CASSYSRGANYGYTF	TGTGCCAGCAGTTACTCGAGAGGAGCTAACTATGGCTACACCTTC
NA	16	TRBV5-1	TRBJ2-7	NA	CASSLVANRGGYEQYF	TGCGCCAGCAGCTTGGTCGCGAACAGGGGAGGCTACGAGCAGTACTTC
few	14	TRBV10-3	TRBJ1-5	NA	CAISEDPRDQPQHF	TGTGCCATCAGTGAAGACCCGCGGGATCAGCCCCAGCATTTT
NA	18	TRBV4-3	TRBJ2-1	TRBD2	CASSHSSVASGSMDEQFF	TGCGCCAGCAGCCACTCGTCCGTGGCTAGCGGGAGTATGGATGAGCAGTTCTTC
few	15	TRBV4-1	TRBJ1-1	NA	CASSQDPGMNTEAFF	TGCGCCAGCAGCCAAGATCCAGGGATGAACACTGAAGCTTTCTTT
NA	14	TRBV9	TRBJ2-7	TRBD1	CATSRGDREYEQYF	TGTGCCACCTCCCGGGGGGACAGGGAGTACGAGCAGTACTTC
once	10	TRBV2	TRBJ1-2	NA	CASSAGGYTF	TGTGCCAGCAGTGCGGGTGGCTACACCTTC
NA	19	TRBV4-1	TRBJ2-7	TRBD1	CASSPHRTGYAPDSYEQYF	TGCGCCAGCAGCCCCCACCGGACAGGTTACGCCCCAGACTCCTACGAGCAGTACTTC
once	16	TRBV7-9	TRBJ2-3	NA	CASSLAQVLNTDTQYF	TGTGCCAGCAGCTTAGCGCAGGTCCTCAACACAGATACGCAGTATTTT
medium-sized	11	TRBV20-1	TRBJ2-1	NA	CSPGGRDEQFF	TGCAGTCCGGGTGGGCGGGATGAGCAGTTCTTC
once	14	TRBV15	TRBJ1-2	TRBD1	CATSPGQGRYGYTF	TGTGCCACCAGCCCCGGACAGGGAAGGTATGGCTACACCTTC